The source of this TCR beta chain is a study of identical twins. This clonotype was picked up many times. The CDR3 contains 13 residues. Germline CDR1 reads SGHRS; CDR2 reads YFSETQ. V was trimmed by 4 bases and J by 3 bases, leaving 8 bases between them. TCRdb re-analysed the 5' RACE reads in MiXCR, keeping a single row per CDR3 protein. The profile shows hundreds of thousands of distinct CDR3 sequences, around 9.7% of them singletons. The sample also formed part of further work on yellow fever vaccine responses in identical twins.

This chain uses TRBV5-1 with TRBJ2-1, with D tentatively TRBD1 (6 bases). This clonotype was obtained from a woman under 30 in good health. Sequencing was done on a sample of CD8+ T cells sorted from blood. The CDR3 coding sequence is TGCGCCAGCAGCGTGGACAGCTACAATGAGCAGTTCTTC. It is translated as CASSVDSYNEQFF.